One sample yielded the 18 T cell receptor beta chains listed below, sequenced in a study of glioma-infiltrating T cells after dendritic cell vaccination. TCRdb's table, derived via immunoSEQ multiplex PCR, lists solely in-frame clones and lacks some. The sample has 85,000 to 110,000 clones, roughly 79% seen once; the top ten hold approximately 12%. Source: blood, taken before dendritic cell vaccination. The receptors originated from a human donor with glioblastoma.

This clone was picked up one time. The chain couples TRBV27 to TRBJ1-5; tentatively, D is TRBD1 (5 bases). CDR3 length equals 13 residues. Germline V gene sequence: CDR1 MNHEY, CDR2 SMNVEV (reference sequence). V dropped 5 bases and J dropped 15 bases, with 20 bases sitting between them. In DNA form, the CDR3 reads TGTGCCAGCAGTCCCGGGGGAGGCGATTCGCGGCATTTT. Translating it yields CASSPGGGDSRHF.

The chain joins TRBV11-3 to TRBJ2-1, with 11 positions matching TRBD1. The CDR3 runs to 16 residues. CDR1 is SGHNT, CDR2 YENEEA, per germline. V trimming: 5 bases; J trimming: 8 bases; junction bases outside the gene matches: 11. CDR3 protein: CASSPRRGQGVDEQFF. The CDR3 DNA is TGTGCCAGCAGCCCCCGAAGGGGACAGGGGGTTGATGAGCAGTTCTTC.

The count of this clone is one. The rearrangement links TRBV5-4 to TRBJ2-7; TRBD2 aligns across 7 bases. The germline CDR1 and CDR2 sequences are SGHNT and YYREEE (reference sequence). This CDR3 is 15 amino acids long. Trimming took 1 base from V and 3 from J; bases not matched to a gene: 7. This CDR3 is CASSLSRGDHYEQYF. Written as DNA, the CDR3 is TGTGCCAGCAGCTTGTCCCGGGGGGACCACTACGAGCAGTACTTC.

In its sample, this clone was seen a few times. This chain connects TRBV10-1 to TRBJ2-5; 8 positions agree with TRBD1. Germline-derived CDR1 and CDR2 are WNHNN and SYGVQD (reference sequence). J was trimmed by 8 bases and V by 0 bases; bases with no gene match: 5. The CDR3 length is 14 residues. In nucleotides, the CDR3 is TGCGCCAGCAGTGAGTCAGTGACAGGGGAAACCCAGTACTTC. As protein: CASSESVTGETQYF.

This clone was picked up a small number of times. This chain links TRBV7-2 with TRBJ1-5; D call uncertain. CDR3 length equals 13 residues. Looked up from germline, CDR1 is SGHTA and CDR2 is FQGNSA. V shed 5 bases and J shed 6 bases, with 11 bases lying between them. The CDR3 here is CASSRSGAQPQHF. In DNA, the CDR3 is TGTGCCAGCAGCCGTTCGGGTGCTCAGCCCCAGCATTTT.

The chain joins TRBV7-3 to TRBJ2-1; perhaps TRBD1 as D (5 bases). With 2 bases removed from V and 1 base from J, the gap between germline ends came to 9 bases. Germline lookup yields CDR1 SGHTA and CDR2 FQGTGA. The CDR3 extends over 15 amino acids. DNA for the CDR3: TGTGCCAGCAGCTTAGCCCAGGGTTCCTACAATGAGCAGTTCTTC. Its translation: CASSLAQGSYNEQFF.

The chain is built from TRBV10-1 and TRBJ2-5, with 11 bases that match TRBD1. CDR3 size: 15 residues. Trimming at V came to 3 bases and at J to 5 bases, leaving 5 bases not matched to a gene. From germline, CDR1 is WNHNN and CDR2 SYGVQD (reference sequence). Here the CDR3 DNA reads TGCGCCAGCAGTGACCGGACAGGGGGCTCTGAGACCCAGTACTTC. It yields the protein CASSDRTGGSETQYF.

This chain links TRBV30 with TRBJ2-3; perhaps TRBD1 as D (6 bases). Per the germline V gene, CDR1 is GTSNPN and CDR2 is SVGIG (reference sequence). The CDR3 has 16 amino acids. V was shortened by 4 bases and J by 6 bases, with 23 bases between the two germline ends. In nucleotides, the CDR3 is TGTGCCTGGAACAAAGGGGACACCCGAGTTGCGGATACGCAGTATTTT. The encoded protein is CAWNKGDTRVADTQYF.

V and J are TRBV7-2 and TRBJ2-2, with D unresolved. Germline V gene sequence: CDR1 SGHTA, CDR2 FQGNSA. The CDR3 extends over 13 amino acids. Trimming stripped 5 bases from V and 6 bases from J, with 10 bases between. In DNA, the CDR3 is TGTGCCAGCAGCGGGCAGCCCGCCGGGGAGCTGTTTTTT. Its translation: CASSGQPAGELFF.

A few counts support this clone. The V and J genes are TRBV18 and TRBJ2-5, with D maybe TRBD2 (5 bases). Trimming removed 6 bases at V and 5 bases at J, with 13 bases between. The CDR3 is 13 residues long. Germline lookup yields CDR1 KGHSH and CDR2 LQKENI. The CDR3 here is CASSQAGAETQYF. Here the CDR3 DNA reads TGTGCCAGCTCGCAGGCGGGTGCGGAGACCCAGTACTTC.

The chain employs TRBV14 and TRBJ2-3, with 9 bases that match TRBD1. The germline CDR1 and CDR2 sequences are SGHDN and FVKESK. Trimming took 5 bases from V and 4 from J; bases not matched to a gene: 10. CDR3 length: 16 amino acids. The CDR3 spells CASSKWTGAMADTQYF. CDR3 bases: TGTGCCAGCAGCAAATGGACAGGGGCGATGGCAGATACGCAGTATTTT.

V and J are TRBV19 and TRBJ2-7, with 7 nucleotides matching TRBD1. The germline V gene has CDR1 LNHDA and CDR2 SQIVND (reference sequence). The V segment lost 4 bases and the J segment 4 bases; nucleotides outside the gene matches: 10. This CDR3 comprises 15 residues. The DNA for the CDR3 is TGTGCCAGTAGTACCGGGACAGCTAGCCTATACGAGCAGTACTTC. Translated: CASSTGTASLYEQYF.

The chain links TRBV6-5 to TRBJ1-1; weak D call: TRBD1 (5 bases). Germline CDR1 and CDR2: MNHEY and SVGAGI. The CDR3 consists of 15 residues. V was shortened by 2 bases and J by 3 bases, with 13 bases between the two germline ends. CDR3 region: CASSYDHSGDTEAFF. The DNA of the CDR3 is TGTGCCAGCAGTTACGACCATTCGGGGGACACTGAAGCTTTCTTT.

The V and J genes are TRBV5-4 and TRBJ1-2, with TRBD1 matching over 10 bases. The germline V gene has CDR1 SGHNT and CDR2 YYREEE (reference sequence). The CDR3 length is 15 residues. Unmatched junction bases numbered 7, after V lost 4 bases and J lost 4 bases. The CDR3 DNA reads TGTGCCAGCAGCGAGGGACAGGGGTTTATCTATGGCTACACCTTC. This gives the protein CASSEGQGFIYGYTF.

This clone was found a few times. The chain combines TRBV19 with TRBJ2-7, with 8 bases that match TRBD2. Germline V lookup: CDR1 LNHDA, CDR2 SQIVND (reference sequence). After removal of 4 bases from V and 4 bases from J, the junction contained 9 bases not matched to a gene. This CDR3 is 15 amino acids long. The CDR3 coding sequence is TGTGCCAGTAGTACCGGCGGGGGGCTCGGGTACGAGCAGTACTTC. Amino acid sequence: CASSTGGGLGYEQYF. Drawing the rest from reference TRBV19 and TRBJ2-7, the complete variable domain is DGGITQSPKYLFRKEGQNVTLSCEQNLNHDAMYWYRQDPGQGLRLIYYSQIVNDFQKGDIAEGYSVSREKKESFPLTVTSAQKNPTAFYLCASSTGGGLGYEQYFGPGTRLTVT.

V is TRBV5-1 and J is TRBJ2-3; 10 nucleotides line up with TRBD2. Germline-derived CDR1 and CDR2 are SGHRS and YFSETQ. The CDR3 length is 17 residues. Unmatched junction bases numbered 11, after V lost 4 bases and J lost 3 bases. CDR3 protein: CASSLHSGGSWTDTQYF. CDR3 bases: TGCGCCAGCAGCCTCCATAGCGGGGGGTCTTGGACAGATACGCAGTATTTT. Using reference TRBV5-1 and TRBJ2-3 for the parts outside the CDR3, the full variable domain is KAGVTQTPRYLIKTRGQQVTLSCSPISGHRSVSWYQQTPGQGLQFLFEYFSETQRNKGNFPGRFSGRQFSNSRSEMNVSTLELGDSALYLCASSLHSGGSWTDTQYFGPGTRLTVL.

V usage is TRBV19 and J usage is TRBJ2-1; TRBD2 matches at 9 bases. The CDR3 consists of 15 residues. Trimming took 7 bases from V and 0 from J; bases not matched to a gene: 4. Germline V CDR1 and CDR2: LNHDA, SQIVND (reference sequence). The CDR3 protein is CASTSGDLSYNEQFF. The CDR3 DNA sequence: TGTGCCAGTACTAGCGGGGATCTCTCCTACAATGAGCAGTTCTTC.

The rearrangement joins TRBV20-1 to TRBJ1-1; 8 bases are shared with TRBD1. From germline, CDR1 is DFQATT and CDR2 SNEGSKA (reference sequence). This CDR3 has 11 residues. The junction had 5 bases not matched to a gene; V was cut back by 3 bases and J by 11 bases. The CDR3 nucleotides are TGCAGTGCTAGCCACAGGGGGTTCGCTTTCTTT. Translating gives CSASHRGFAFF.